This T cell receptor (beta chain) originates from a study of T cell responses to AZD1222 COVID-19 vaccine. Profiling relied on immunoSEQ multiplex PCR, and the TCRdb table lists in-frame clones only, not all of them. The sample carries about 220,000 clones, about 92% recorded once. Comment on this clone: The antigen is unknown.

Study-wide findings and caveats: Just a handful of AZD1222 recipients tested seropositive at baseline. As reported, nearly half of all spike-specific TCRs target variant regions that are unmutated.

The CDR3 runs 11 residues. The germline CDR1 and CDR2 sequences are MNHEY and SVGAGI. V was cut by 5 bases and J by 5 bases, with 6 bases left in between. The receptor was derived from an adult in good health. The rearrangement links TRBV6-5 to TRBJ1-2; D uncertain. The starting material was peripheral blood, obtained on day 0 of MenACWY control vaccination. The chain's CDR3 is CASSQRYGYTF. CDR3 nucleotide sequence: TGTGCCAGCAGTCAGAGATATGGCTACACCTTC.